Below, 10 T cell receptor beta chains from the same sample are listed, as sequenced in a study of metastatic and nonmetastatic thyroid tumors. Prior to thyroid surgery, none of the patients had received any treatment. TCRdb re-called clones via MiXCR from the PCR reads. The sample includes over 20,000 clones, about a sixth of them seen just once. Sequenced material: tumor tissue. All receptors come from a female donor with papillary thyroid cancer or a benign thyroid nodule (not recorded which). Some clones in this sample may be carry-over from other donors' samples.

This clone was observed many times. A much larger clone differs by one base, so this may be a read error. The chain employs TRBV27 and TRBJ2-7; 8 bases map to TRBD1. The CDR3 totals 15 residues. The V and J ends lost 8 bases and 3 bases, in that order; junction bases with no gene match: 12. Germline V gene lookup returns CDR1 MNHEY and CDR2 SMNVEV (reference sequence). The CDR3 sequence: CASYRYTGGCYEQYF. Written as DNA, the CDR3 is TGTGCCAGCTACCGATATACAGGGGGATGCTACGAGCAGTACTTC.

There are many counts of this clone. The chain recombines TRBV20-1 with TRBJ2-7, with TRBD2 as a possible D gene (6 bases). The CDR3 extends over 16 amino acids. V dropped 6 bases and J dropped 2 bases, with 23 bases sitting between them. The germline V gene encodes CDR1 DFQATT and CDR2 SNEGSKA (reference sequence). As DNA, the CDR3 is TGCAGTGCCCCCCGGTTTAAGAGGGACTGGACCTACGAGCAGTACTTC. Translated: CSAPRFKRDWTYEQYF.

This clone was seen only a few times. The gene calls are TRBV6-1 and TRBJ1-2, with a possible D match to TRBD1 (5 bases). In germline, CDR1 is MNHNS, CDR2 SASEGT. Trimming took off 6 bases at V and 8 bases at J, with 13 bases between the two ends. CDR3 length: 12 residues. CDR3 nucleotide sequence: TGTGCCAGCAGGTGGGACCTCTGGGGCTACACCTTC. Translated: CASRWDLWGYTF.

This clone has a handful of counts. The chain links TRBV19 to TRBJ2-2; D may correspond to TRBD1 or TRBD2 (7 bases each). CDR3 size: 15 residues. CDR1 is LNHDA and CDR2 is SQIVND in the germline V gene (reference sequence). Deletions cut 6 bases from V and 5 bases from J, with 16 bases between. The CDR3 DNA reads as TGTGCCAGTAGAGAGACAGGGAGGGGGACCGGGGAGCTGTTTTTT. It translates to CASRETGRGTGELFF.

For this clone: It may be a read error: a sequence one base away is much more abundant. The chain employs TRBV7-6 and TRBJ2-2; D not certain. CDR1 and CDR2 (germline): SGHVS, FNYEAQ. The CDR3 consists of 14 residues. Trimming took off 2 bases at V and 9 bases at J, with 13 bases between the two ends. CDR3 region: CASSLLLGSWELFF. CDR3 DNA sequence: TGTGCCAGCAGCTTACTCCTGGGTTCCTGGGAGCTGTTTTTT.

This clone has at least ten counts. The CDR3 loop is CASTSDYNGEMNTEAFF. The CDR3 bases are TGTGCCAGCACCTCGGATTATAACGGGGAAATGAACACTGAAGCTTTCTTT. The V call is TRBV28, the J call TRBJ1-1; D remains ambiguous. V lost 7 bases and J 0 bases, leaving 21 bases between the germline ends. Germline CDR1 reads MDHEN; CDR2 reads SYDVKM. The CDR3 is made up of 17 amino acids.

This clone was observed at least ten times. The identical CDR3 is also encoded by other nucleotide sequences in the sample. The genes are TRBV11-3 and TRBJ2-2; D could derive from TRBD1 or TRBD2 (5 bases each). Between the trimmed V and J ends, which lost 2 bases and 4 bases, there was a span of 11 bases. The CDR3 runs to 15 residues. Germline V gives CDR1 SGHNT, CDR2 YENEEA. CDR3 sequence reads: CASSLRGAGTGELFF. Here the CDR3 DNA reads TGTGCCAGCAGCTTACGGGGCGCGGGCACCGGGGAGCTGTTTTTT.

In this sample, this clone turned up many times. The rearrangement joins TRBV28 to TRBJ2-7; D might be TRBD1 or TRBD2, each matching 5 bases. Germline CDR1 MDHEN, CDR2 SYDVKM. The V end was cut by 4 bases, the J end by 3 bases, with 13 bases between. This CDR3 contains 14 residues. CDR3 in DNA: TGTGCCAGCAGTTCGGGCAGGGAGATCTACGAGCAGTACTTC. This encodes CASSSGREIYEQYF.

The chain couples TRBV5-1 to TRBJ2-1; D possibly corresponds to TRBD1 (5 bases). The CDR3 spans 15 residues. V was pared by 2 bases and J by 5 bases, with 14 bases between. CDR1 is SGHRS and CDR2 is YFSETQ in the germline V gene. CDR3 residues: CASSLPGWTDNEQFF. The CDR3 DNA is TGCGCCAGCAGCTTACCAGGGTGGACGGACAATGAGCAGTTCTTC. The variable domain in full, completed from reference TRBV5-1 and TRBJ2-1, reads KAGVTQTPRYLIKTRGQQVTLSCSPISGHRSVSWYQQTPGQGLQFLFEYFSETQRNKGNFPGRFSGRQFSNSRSEMNVSTLELGDSALYLCASSLPGWTDNEQFFGPGTRLTVL.

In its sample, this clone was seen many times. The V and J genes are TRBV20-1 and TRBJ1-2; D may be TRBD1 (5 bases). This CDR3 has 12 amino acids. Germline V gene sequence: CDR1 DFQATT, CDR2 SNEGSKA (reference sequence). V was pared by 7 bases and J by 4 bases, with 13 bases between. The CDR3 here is CSVSTEVYGYTF. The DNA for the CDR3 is TGCAGTGTCTCGACAGAAGTCTATGGCTACACCTTC.